Presented here are 21 T cell receptor beta chains from one specimen sequenced in a study of cytomegalovirus exposure and HLA in healthy donors. The PCR ran on 60 Vbeta and 13 Jbeta primers. This table comes from immunoSEQ multiplex PCR, and its TCRdb copy is limited to in-frame clones, with some not included. The sample includes tens of thousands of clones, 70% to 90% of them seen just once. The specimen sequenced was PBMCs. These receptors all come from a male donor in good health and CMV-seronegative.

This sequence joins TRBV5-6 and TRBJ1-1; D possibly corresponds to TRBD1 (5 bases). V lost 6 bases and J 0 bases, leaving 9 bases between the germline ends. CDR3 length: 13 residues. The V gene's germline CDR1 is SGHDT and CDR2 YYEEEE. The CDR3 nucleotides are TGTGCCAGCAACCGACAGTTGAACACTGAAGCTTTCTTT. Protein product: CASNRQLNTEAFF.

This clone appeared a single time. The chain joins TRBV11-3 to TRBJ2-7; D call uncertain. The CDR3 has 14 amino acids. Trimming pared 0 bases from V and 0 bases from J, leaving 6 bases between. Germline V gene sequence: CDR1 SGHNT, CDR2 YENEEA. CDR3 nucleotide sequence: TGTGCCAGCAGCTTAGAACTATCCTCCTACGAGCAGTACTTC. Translating it yields CASSLELSSYEQYF. The whole variable domain, remainder taken from reference TRBV11-3 and TRBJ2-7, is EAGVVQSPRYKIIEKKQPVAFWCNPISGHNTLYWYLQNLGQGPELLIRYENEEAVDDSQLPKDRFSAERLKGVDSTLKIQPAELGDSAVYLCASSLELSSYEQYFGPGTRLTVT.

The V and J genes are TRBV11-3 and TRBJ2-1; D unclear. Germline loops: CDR1 SGHNT, CDR2 YENEEA. This CDR3 comprises 14 residues. The V end was cut by 2 bases, the J end by 1 base, with 6 bases between. Here the CDR3 reads CASSLTASYNEQFF. The CDR3 nucleotides are TGTGCCAGCAGCTTAACAGCATCCTACAATGAGCAGTTCTTC.

This chain uses TRBV6-6 with TRBJ1-2; the D gene is possibly TRBD1 (5 bases). The germline CDR1 and CDR2 sequences are MNHNY and SVGAGI (reference sequence). The CDR3 totals 14 residues. Trimming pared 0 bases from V and 4 bases from J, leaving 9 bases between. The CDR3 reads CASSYSDSLYGYTF. In nucleotides, the CDR3 is TGTGCCAGCAGTTACTCAGACAGTCTCTATGGCTACACCTTC.

This clone appeared once. CDR3 sequence (DNA): TGTGCCAGCAGCTTTGTACCAAGCGAGCAGTACTTC. This codes for CASSFVPSEQYF. The chain uses TRBV7-2 and TRBJ2-5; D is uncertain. The DNA end is more similar to TRBJ2-7, so the J call may be wrong. This CDR3 spans 12 amino acids. Looked up from germline, CDR1 is SGHTA and CDR2 is FQGNSA.

The chain joins TRBV7-9 to TRBJ2-7; the match to TRBD2 covers 16 bases. This CDR3 has 15 residues. The ends lost 10 bases at V and 4 bases at J; junction bases unmatched: 7. The germline V gene encodes CDR1 SEHNR and CDR2 FQNEAQ (reference sequence). In nucleotides, the CDR3 is TGTGCCACGGGACTAGCGGGGGGGCCTCCGTACGAGCAGTACTTC. Translating gives CATGLAGGPPYEQYF.

This chain connects TRBV19 to TRBJ1-2, with D unclear. The CDR3 consists of 13 residues. Trimming removed 8 bases at V and 5 bases at J, with 15 bases between. Germline CDR1 LNHDA, CDR2 SQIVND (reference sequence). The CDR3 nucleotides read TGTGCCAGTCGGGAGCCGACTCTGTATGGCTACACCTTC. Amino acid sequence: CASREPTLYGYTF.

This clone was seen only once. V gene TRBV29-1 combines with J gene TRBJ1-1, with 7 positions matching TRBD1. V lost 6 bases and J lost 5; bases outside the gene matches: 9. The germline CDR1 and CDR2 sequences are SQVTM and ANQGSEA. This CDR3 is built from 13 residues. CDR3 nucleotide sequence: TGCAGCGTAAACGACAGGGCGGGTACTGAAGCTTTCTTT. The encoded protein is CSVNDRAGTEAFF.

The chain recombines TRBV5-4 with TRBJ1-3; perhaps TRBD1 as D (6 bases). This CDR3 region has 15 residues. The ends were cut back, 5 bases at V and 0 bases at J, with 12 bases in the middle. Looked up from germline, CDR1 is SGHNT and CDR2 is YYREEE (reference sequence). DNA for the CDR3: TGTGCCAGCAGTTTTGGACAGTCCTCTGGAAACACCATATATTTT. Residues: CASSFGQSSGNTIYF.

The V gene is TRBV19, the J gene TRBJ2-6, with D unclear. CDR1 and CDR2 from the germline V gene are LNHDA and SQIVND (reference sequence). The V gene lost 2 bases and the J gene lost 4 bases, with 6 bases spanning the gap. The CDR3 covers 14 residues. CDR3 protein: CASSITAGANVLTF. The CDR3 DNA follows: TGTGCCAGTAGTATAACAGCAGGGGCCAACGTCCTGACTTTC. Filled out from reference TRBV19 and TRBJ2-6, the complete variable domain reads DGGITQSPKYLFRKEGQNVTLSCEQNLNHDAMYWYRQDPGQGLRLIYYSQIVNDFQKGDIAEGYSVSREKKESFPLTVTSAQKNPTAFYLCASSITAGANVLTFGAGSRLTVL.

The rearrangement joins TRBV4-3 to TRBJ2-7; D is perhaps TRBD1 (7 bases). This CDR3 is built from 17 residues. V was clipped by 0 bases and J by 3 bases, with 18 bases between them. CDR1 and CDR2 from the germline V gene are LGHNA and YSLEER. The DNA of the CDR3 is TGCGCCAGCAGCCAAGAGGGCGTTGGGCAGGGGGGCTACGAGCAGTACTTC. Its protein is CASSQEGVGQGGYEQYF.

The chain uses TRBV30 and TRBJ2-7; maybe TRBD2 (6 bases). Looked up from germline, CDR1 is GTSNPN and CDR2 is SVGIG (reference sequence). The CDR3 extends over 13 amino acids. V was shortened by 6 bases and J by 1 base, with 13 bases between the two germline ends. Written as DNA, the CDR3 is TGTGCCTGCCAGTCCGGGACTTCCTACGAGCAGTACTTC. Protein: CACQSGTSYEQYF. Variable domain in full (rest from reference TRBV30 and TRBJ2-7): SQTIHQWPATLVQPVGSPLSLECTVEGTSNPNLYWYRQAAGRGLQLLFYSVGIGQISSEVPQNLSASRPQDRQFILSSKKLLLSDSGFYLCACQSGTSYEQYFGPGTRLTVT.

This CDR3 is CASSVTSGGADTQYF. The CDR3, as DNA: TGTGCCAGCAGCGTAACTAGCGGGGGGGCAGATACGCAGTATTTT. This rearrangement joins TRBV9 to TRBJ2-3, with 13 bases fitting TRBD2. CDR1 and CDR2 (germline): SGDLS, YYNGEE. The junction had 0 bases not matched to a gene; V was cut back by 1 base and J by 4 bases. The CDR3 has 15 residues. The whole variable domain, filled in from reference TRBV9 and TRBJ2-3, reads DSGVTQTPKHLITATGQRVTLRCSPRSGDLSVYWYQQSLDQGLQFLIQYYNGEERAKGNILERFSAQQFPDLHSELNLSSLELGDSALYFCASSVTSGGADTQYFGPGTRLTVL.

V and J are TRBV6-6 and TRBJ2-7; TRBD1 aligns across 11 bases. Germline V gives CDR1 MNHNY, CDR2 SVGAGI (reference sequence). The length of the CDR3 is 16 residues. V lost 6 bases and J lost 2; bases outside the gene matches: 9. This chain's CDR3 is CASSREPGQGAYEQYF. Here the CDR3 DNA reads TGTGCCAGCAGCCGCGAGCCGGGACAGGGGGCCTACGAGCAGTACTTC.

The genes are TRBV5-5 and TRBJ1-1; D unclear. The V end lost 4 bases, the J end lost 0 bases, and 7 bases lay between the germline ends. The CDR3 has 13 amino acids. CDR1 is SGHKS, CDR2 YYEKEE, per germline (reference sequence). CDR3 in amino acids: CASSATVNTEAFF. The CDR3 DNA sequence: TGTGCCAGCAGCGCTACAGTGAACACTGAAGCTTTCTTT.

The gene calls are TRBV6-5 and TRBJ2-7, with D perhaps TRBD2 (7 bases). The germline CDR1 and CDR2 sequences are MNHEY and SVGAGI. With 7 bases removed from V and 3 bases from J, the gap between germline ends came to 16 bases. The CDR3 totals 14 residues. CDR3 sequence reads: CASTPKGGGYEQYF. The CDR3 region has the DNA TGTGCCAGCACCCCCAAGGGAGGGGGCTACGAGCAGTACTTC.

The V and J genes are TRBV19 and TRBJ1-1, with TRBD1 matching over 11 bases. The CDR3 consists of 14 residues. Per germline, CDR1 LNHDA and CDR2 SQIVND (reference sequence). With 5 bases clipped from V and 5 bases from J, the junction kept 4 bases outside the gene matches. The CDR3 is CASSGTGGYTEAFF. The CDR3, as DNA: TGTGCCAGTAGTGGGACAGGGGGATATACTGAAGCTTTCTTT.

The chain joins TRBV18 to TRBJ1-1, with D unclear. Trimming pared 5 bases from V and 7 bases from J, leaving 14 bases between. The CDR3 has 13 amino acids. Germline values: CDR1 KGHSH, CDR2 LQKENI. In nucleotides, the CDR3 is TGTGCCAGCTCAGCGAGGGCAGGCAATGAAGCTTTCTTT. Translated: CASSARAGNEAFF.

J is TRBJ2-2 and V is TRBV7-3; 7 nucleotides align to TRBD1. Trimming at V came to 5 bases and at J to 6 bases, leaving 6 bases not matched to a gene. The CDR3 is 14 amino acids. Germline lookup yields CDR1 SGHTA and CDR2 FQGTGA. The CDR3 region has the DNA TGTGCCAGCAGCCCCGACAGGGTTCCCGGGGAGCTGTTTTTT. Translated: CASSPDRVPGELFF.

The genes are TRBV18 and TRBJ2-4, with D possibly being TRBD1 (6 bases). CDR1 KGHSH and CDR2 LQKENI come from the germline V gene. V lost 3 bases, J lost 6 bases, and 15 bases lay in between. This CDR3 has 15 residues. CDR3 protein: CASSPSRGGGNIQYF. CDR3 in DNA: TGTGCCAGCTCACCTTCCAGGGGTGGGGGAAACATTCAGTACTTC. The variable domain in full, completed from reference TRBV18 and TRBJ2-4, reads NAGVMQNPRHLVRRRGQEARLRCSPMKGHSHVYWYRQLPEEGLKFMVYLQKENIIDESGMPKERFSAEFPKEGPSILRIQQVVRGDSAAYFCASSPSRGGGNIQYFGAGTRLSVL.

The rearrangement uses TRBV19 and TRBJ1-5; D is unclear. V was trimmed by 8 bases and J by 9 bases, leaving 14 bases between them. The CDR3 sequence is 12 residues long. From germline, CDR1 is LNHDA and CDR2 SQIVND (reference sequence). CDR3 coding DNA: TGTGCCAGTTTCGCAGGCAAAGGGCCCCAGCATTTT. It specifies CASFAGKGPQHF.